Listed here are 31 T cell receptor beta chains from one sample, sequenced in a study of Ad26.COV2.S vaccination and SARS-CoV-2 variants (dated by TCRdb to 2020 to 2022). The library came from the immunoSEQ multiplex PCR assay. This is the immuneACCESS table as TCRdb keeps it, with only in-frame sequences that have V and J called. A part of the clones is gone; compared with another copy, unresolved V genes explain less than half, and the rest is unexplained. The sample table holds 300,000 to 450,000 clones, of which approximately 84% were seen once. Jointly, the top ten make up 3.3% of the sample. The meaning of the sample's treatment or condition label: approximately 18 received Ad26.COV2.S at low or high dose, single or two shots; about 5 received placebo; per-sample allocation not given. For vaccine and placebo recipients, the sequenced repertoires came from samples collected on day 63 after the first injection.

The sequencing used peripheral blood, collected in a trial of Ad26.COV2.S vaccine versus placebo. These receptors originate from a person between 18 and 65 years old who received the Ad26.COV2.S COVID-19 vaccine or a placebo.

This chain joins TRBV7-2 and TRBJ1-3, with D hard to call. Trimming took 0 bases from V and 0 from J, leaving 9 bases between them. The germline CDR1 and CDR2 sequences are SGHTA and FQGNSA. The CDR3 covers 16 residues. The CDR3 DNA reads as TGTGCCAGCAGCTTAGCGGACGCGAGCTCTGGAAACACCATATATTTT. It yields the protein CASSLADASSGNTIYF.

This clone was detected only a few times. The CDR3, as DNA: TGTGCCTGGAGTGTACAGCAGATTTCACCCCTCCACTTT. Residues: CAWSVQQISPLHF. This rearrangement joins TRBV30 to TRBJ1-6, with no clear D. V was clipped by 0 bases and J by 9 bases, with 9 bases between them. Germline lookup yields CDR1 GTSNPN and CDR2 SVGIG (reference sequence). CDR3 size: 13 residues.

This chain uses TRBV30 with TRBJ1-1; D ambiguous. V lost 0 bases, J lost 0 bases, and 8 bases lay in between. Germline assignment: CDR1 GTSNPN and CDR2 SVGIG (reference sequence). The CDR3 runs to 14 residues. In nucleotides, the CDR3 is TGTGCCTGGAGTGTAGGTCAGATGAACACTGAAGCTTTCTTT. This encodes CAWSVGQMNTEAFF.

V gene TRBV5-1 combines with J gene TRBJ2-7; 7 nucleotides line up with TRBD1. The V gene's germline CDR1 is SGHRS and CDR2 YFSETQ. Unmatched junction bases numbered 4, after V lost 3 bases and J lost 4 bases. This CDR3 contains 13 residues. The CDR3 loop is CASSWDSKYEQYF. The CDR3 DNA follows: TGCGCCAGCAGCTGGGACAGTAAATACGAGCAGTACTTC.

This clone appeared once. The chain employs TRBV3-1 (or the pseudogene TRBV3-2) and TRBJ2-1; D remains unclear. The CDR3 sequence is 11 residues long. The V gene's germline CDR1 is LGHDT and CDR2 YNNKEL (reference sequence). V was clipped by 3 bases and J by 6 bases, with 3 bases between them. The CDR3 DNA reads TGTGCCAGCAGCCAGGCCAATGAGCAGTTCTTC. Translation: CASSQANEQFF.

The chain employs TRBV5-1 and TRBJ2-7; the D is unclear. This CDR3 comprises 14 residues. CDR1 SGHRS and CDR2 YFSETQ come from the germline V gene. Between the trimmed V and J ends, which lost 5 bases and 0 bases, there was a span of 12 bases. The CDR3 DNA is TGCGCCAGCAGGTCCGAGGCGAGCTCCTACGAGCAGTACTTC. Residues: CASRSEASSYEQYF.

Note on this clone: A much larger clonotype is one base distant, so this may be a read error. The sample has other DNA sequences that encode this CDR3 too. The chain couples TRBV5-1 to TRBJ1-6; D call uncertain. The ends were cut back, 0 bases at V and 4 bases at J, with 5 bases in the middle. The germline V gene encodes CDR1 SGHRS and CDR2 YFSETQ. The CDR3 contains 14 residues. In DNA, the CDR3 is TGCGCCAGCAGCTTGGCAGGTTATAATTCACCCCTCCACTTT. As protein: CASSLAGYNSPLHF.

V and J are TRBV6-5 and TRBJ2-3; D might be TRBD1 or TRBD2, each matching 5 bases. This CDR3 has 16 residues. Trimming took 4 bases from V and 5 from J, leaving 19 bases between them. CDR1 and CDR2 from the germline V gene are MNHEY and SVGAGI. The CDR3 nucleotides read TGTGCCAGCAGTTCCCGAGGGGCTTACGCAGGAGATACGCAGTATTTT. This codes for CASSSRGAYAGDTQYF.

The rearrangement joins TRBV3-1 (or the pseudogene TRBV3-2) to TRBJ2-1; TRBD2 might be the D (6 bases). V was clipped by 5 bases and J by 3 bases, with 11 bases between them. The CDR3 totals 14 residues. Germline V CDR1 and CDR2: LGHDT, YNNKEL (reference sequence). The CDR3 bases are TGTGCCAGCAGCGGGGACTCGAGCTACAATGAGCAGTTCTTC. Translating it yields CASSGDSSYNEQFF.

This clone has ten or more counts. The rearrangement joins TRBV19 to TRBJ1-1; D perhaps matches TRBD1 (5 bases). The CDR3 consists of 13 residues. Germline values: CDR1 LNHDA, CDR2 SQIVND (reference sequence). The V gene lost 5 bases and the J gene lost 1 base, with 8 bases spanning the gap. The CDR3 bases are TGTGCCAGTAGTCGAGGGGCGAACACTGAAGCTTTCTTT. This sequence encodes CASSRGANTEAFF.

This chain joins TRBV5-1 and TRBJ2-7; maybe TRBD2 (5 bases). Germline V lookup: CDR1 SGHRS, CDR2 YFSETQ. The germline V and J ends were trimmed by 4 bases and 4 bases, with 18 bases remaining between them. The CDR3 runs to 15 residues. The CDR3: CASSPEEARVYEQYF. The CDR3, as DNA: TGCGCCAGCAGCCCAGAGGAGGCCCGGGTGTACGAGCAGTACTTC.

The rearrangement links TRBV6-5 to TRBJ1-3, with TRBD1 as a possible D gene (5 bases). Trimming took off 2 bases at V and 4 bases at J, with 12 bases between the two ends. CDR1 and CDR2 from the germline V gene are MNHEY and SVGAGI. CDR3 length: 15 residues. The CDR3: CASSYRGRVGNTIYF. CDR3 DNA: TGTGCCAGCAGTTACCGCGGCAGGGTCGGAAACACCATATATTTT.

CDR3 region: CASSLKTGLINYGYTF. For the CDR3, the DNA is TGTGCCAGCAGCTTAAAGACGGGGTTGATCAACTATGGCTACACCTTC. The rearrangement uses TRBV7-2 and TRBJ1-2; D is undetermined. Germline assignment: CDR1 SGHTA and CDR2 FQGNSA. With 2 bases removed from V and 2 bases from J, the gap between germline ends came to 15 bases. The CDR3 is 16 residues long.

The CDR3 sequence: CASSQRGGSPLHF. As DNA, the CDR3 is TGTGCCAGCAGCCAGAGGGGGGGCTCACCCCTCCACTTT. This chain uses TRBV3-1 (or the pseudogene TRBV3-2) with TRBJ1-6; TRBD1 is a possible D gene (6 bases). Germline V gives CDR1 LGHDT, CDR2 YNNKEL (reference sequence). The CDR3 runs to 13 residues. With 3 bases removed from V and 10 bases from J, the gap between germline ends came to 10 bases.

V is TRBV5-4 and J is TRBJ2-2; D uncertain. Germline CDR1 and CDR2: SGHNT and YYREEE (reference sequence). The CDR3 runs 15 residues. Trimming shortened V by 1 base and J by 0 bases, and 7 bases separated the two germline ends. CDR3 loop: CASSLSWANTGELFF. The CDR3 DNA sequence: TGTGCCAGCAGCTTGTCCTGGGCGAACACCGGGGAGCTGTTTTTT.

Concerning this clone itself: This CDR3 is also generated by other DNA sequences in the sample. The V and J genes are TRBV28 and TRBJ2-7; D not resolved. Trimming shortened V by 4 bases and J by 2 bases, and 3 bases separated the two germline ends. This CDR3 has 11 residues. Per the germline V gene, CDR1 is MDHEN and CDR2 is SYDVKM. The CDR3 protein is CASSWTYEQYF. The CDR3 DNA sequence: TGTGCCAGCAGTTGGACCTACGAGCAGTACTTC.

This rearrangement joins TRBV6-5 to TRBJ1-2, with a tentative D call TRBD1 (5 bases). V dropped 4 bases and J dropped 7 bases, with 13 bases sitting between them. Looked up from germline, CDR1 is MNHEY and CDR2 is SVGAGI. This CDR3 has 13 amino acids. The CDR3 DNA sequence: TGTGCCAGCAGTTGGCCGGGGCGGGGTGGCTACACCTTC. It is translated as CASSWPGRGGYTF.

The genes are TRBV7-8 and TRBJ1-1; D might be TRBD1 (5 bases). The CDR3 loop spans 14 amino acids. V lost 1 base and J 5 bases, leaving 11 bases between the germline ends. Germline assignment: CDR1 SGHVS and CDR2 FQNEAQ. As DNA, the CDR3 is TGTGCCAGCAGCTTAGGGGGCTTGGAAACTGAAGCTTTCTTT. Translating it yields CASSLGGLETEAFF.

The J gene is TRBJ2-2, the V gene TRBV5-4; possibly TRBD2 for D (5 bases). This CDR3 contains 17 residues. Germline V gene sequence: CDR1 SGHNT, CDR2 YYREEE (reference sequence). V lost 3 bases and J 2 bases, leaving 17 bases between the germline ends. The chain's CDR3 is CASSSGDQRTNTGELFF. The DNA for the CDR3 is TGTGCCAGCAGCTCCGGCGATCAGCGGACCAACACCGGGGAGCTGTTTTTT.

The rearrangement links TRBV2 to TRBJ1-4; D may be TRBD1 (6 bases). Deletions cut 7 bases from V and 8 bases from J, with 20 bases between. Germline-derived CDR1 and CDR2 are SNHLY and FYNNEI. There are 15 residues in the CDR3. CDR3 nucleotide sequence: TGTGCCAGCATCAACTCCGGGGGGGCAGGGGAAAAACTGTTTTTT. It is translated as CASINSGGAGEKLFF. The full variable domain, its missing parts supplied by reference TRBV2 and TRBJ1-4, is EPEVTQTPSHQVTQMGQEVILRCVPISNHLYFYWYRQILGQKVEFLVSFYNNEISEKSEIFDDQFSVERPDGSNFTLKIRSTKLEDSAMYFCASINSGGAGEKLFFGSGTQLSVL.

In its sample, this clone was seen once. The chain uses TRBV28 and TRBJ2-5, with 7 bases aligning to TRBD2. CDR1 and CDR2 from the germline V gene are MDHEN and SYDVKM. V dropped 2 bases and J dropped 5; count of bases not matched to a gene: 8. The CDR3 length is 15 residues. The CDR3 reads CASSLIGAGEETQYF. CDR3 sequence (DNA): TGTGCCAGCAGTTTAATAGGGGCGGGGGAGGAGACCCAGTACTTC.

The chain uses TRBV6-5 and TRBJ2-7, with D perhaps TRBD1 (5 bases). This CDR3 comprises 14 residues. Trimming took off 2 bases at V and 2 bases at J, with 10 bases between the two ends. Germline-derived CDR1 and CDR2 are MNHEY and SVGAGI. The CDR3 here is CASSYGASTYEQYF. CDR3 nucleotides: TGTGCCAGCAGTTACGGGGCGAGCACCTACGAGCAGTACTTC.

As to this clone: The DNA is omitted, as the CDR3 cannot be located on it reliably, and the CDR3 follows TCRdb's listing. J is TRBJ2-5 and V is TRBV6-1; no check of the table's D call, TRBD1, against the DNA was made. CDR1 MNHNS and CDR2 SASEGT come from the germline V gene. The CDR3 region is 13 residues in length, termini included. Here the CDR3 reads CASSEVGSGTGNF.

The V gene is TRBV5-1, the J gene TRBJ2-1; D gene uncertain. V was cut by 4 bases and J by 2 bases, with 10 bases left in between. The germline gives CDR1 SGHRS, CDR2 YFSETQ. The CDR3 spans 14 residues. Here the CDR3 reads CASSPENPYNEQFF. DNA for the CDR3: TGCGCCAGCAGCCCAGAGAACCCCTACAATGAGCAGTTCTTC.

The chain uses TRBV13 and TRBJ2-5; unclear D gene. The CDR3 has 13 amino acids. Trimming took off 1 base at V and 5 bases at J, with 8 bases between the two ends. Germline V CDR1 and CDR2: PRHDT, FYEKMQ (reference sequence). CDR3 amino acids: CASSLEDRETQYF. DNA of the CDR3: TGTGCCAGCAGCTTAGAGGACCGGGAGACCCAGTACTTC.

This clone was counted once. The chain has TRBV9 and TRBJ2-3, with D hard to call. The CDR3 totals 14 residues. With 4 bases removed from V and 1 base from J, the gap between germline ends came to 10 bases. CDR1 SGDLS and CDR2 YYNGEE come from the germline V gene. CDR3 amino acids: CASSPPLGTDTQYF. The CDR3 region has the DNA TGTGCCAGCAGCCCCCCTCTCGGCACAGATACGCAGTATTTT.

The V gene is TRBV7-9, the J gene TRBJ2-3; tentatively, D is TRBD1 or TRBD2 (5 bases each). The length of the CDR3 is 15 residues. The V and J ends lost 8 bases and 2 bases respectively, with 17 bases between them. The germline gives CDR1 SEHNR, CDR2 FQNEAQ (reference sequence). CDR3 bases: TGTGCCAGCCTACGTGAGGGGACGGCCACAGATACGCAGTATTTT. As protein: CASLREGTATDTQYF. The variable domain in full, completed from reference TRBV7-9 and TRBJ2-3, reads DTGVSQNPRHKITKRGQNVTFRCDPISEHNRLYWYRQTLGQGPEFLTYFQNEAQLEKSRLLSDRFSAERPKGSFSTLEIQRTEQGDSAMYLCASLREGTATDTQYFGPGTRLTVL.

CDR3 DNA: TGCGCCAGCAGCTTGGCCCTATCGTCCGCTAGCACAGATACGCAGTATTTT. Translating gives CASSLALSSASTDTQYF. This chain uses TRBV5-1 with TRBJ2-3; D unresolved. Germline V gene lookup returns CDR1 SGHRS and CDR2 YFSETQ. V dropped 0 bases and J dropped 0 bases, with 14 bases sitting between them. CDR3 length equals 17 residues.

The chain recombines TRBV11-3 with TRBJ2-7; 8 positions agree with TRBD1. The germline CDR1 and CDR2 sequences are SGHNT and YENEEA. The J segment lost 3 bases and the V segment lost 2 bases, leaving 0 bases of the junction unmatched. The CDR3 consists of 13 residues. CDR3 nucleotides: TGTGCCAGCAGCTTAACAGGGGGCTACGAGCAGTACTTC. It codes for CASSLTGGYEQYF. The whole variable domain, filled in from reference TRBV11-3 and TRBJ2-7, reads EAGVVQSPRYKIIEKKQPVAFWCNPISGHNTLYWYLQNLGQGPELLIRYENEEAVDDSQLPKDRFSAERLKGVDSTLKIQPAELGDSAVYLCASSLTGGYEQYFGPGTRLTVT.

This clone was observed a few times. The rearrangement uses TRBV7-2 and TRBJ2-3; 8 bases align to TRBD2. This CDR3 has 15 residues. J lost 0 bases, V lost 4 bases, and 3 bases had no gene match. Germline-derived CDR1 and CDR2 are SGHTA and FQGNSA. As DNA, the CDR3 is TGTGCCAGCAGCTCGAGACTAGCGAGCACAGATACGCAGTATTTT. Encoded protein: CASSSRLASTDTQYF.

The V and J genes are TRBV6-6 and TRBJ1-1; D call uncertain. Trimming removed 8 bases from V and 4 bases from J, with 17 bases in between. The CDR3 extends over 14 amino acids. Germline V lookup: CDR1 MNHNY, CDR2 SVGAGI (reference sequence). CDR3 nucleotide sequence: TGTGCCAGCGTGAGTCAGCCCTTTGGCACTGAAGCTTTCTTT. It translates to CASVSQPFGTEAFF.